This T cell receptor beta chain was identified in a study of OX40 agonist ivuxolimab in advanced cancers. Study information: It was ivuxolimab, an agonistic anti-OX40 (CD134) antibody, that patients were treated with. Partial response was recorded in three patients: one hepatocellular carcinoma and two cutaneous melanoma cases.

Patients with a history of autoimmune disease or on systemic immunosuppression were excluded. TCRdb keeps only in-frame clones here, not all; method: immunoSEQ multiplex PCR. The sample lists fewer than 25,000 clones, 77% seen once, with approximately 15% in the top ten. Note on this clone: Its specificity is unknown.

The study, taken as a whole, reports: Dose levels from 0.1 to 3.0 mg/kg saw CD4+ and CD8+ blood T cells expand clonally by week 6.

The TCR sequence derives from an adult with an advanced solid tumor such as melanoma, head and neck, liver or kidney cancer. This sample comprised CD4+ or CD8+ T cells sorted from blood, obtained in a trial of the OX40 agonist ivuxolimab.

The CDR3 reads CSVDGGTYEQYF. The CDR3 DNA reads TGCAGCGTTGATGGAGGGACCTACGAGCAGTACTTC. The rearrangement joins TRBV29-1 to TRBJ2-7; a weak D match, TRBD2 (6 bases). V shed 3 bases and J shed 2 bases, with 8 bases lying between them. This CDR3 is 12 amino acids long. Per the germline V gene, CDR1 is SQVTM and CDR2 is ANQGSEA.